The next 20 T cell receptor beta chains were all read from a single sample in a study of shared clonotypes between healthy human individuals. Using immunoSEQ multiplex PCR, the repertoire was profiled, and TCRdb retains in-frame clones only, with some absent. The sample lists about 2.3 million clones; 92% were seen once. The sample was naive CD4+ T cells from PBMCs. Subset here: CD45RA+ positively selected. The receptors here all came from a man between 18 and 35 years old in good health. Some clones in this sample may be carry-over from other donors' samples.

The V and J genes are TRBV30 and TRBJ1-6; 11 nucleotides align to TRBD1. The CDR3 loop spans 14 amino acids. Germline CDR1 reads GTSNPN; CDR2 reads SVGIG (reference sequence). V gave up 3 bases and J gave up 9 bases; unmatched junction bases: 4. The CDR3 nucleotides are TGTGCCTGGAGCGGACAGGGGGCGCGTTCACCCCTCCACTTT. It translates to CAWSGQGARSPLHF.

The genes are TRBV21-1 and TRBJ2-1. TRBV21-1 is described as a pseudogene. The length of the CDR3 is 14 residues. This chain's CDR3 is CASSKGGANNEQFF. CDR3 nucleotide sequence: TGTGCCAGCAGCAAAGGGGGGGCTAACAATGAGCAGTTCTTC.

The chain joins TRBV6-5 to TRBJ2-7; 13 nucleotides line up with TRBD2. The length of the CDR3 is 14 residues. From germline, CDR1 is MNHEY and CDR2 SVGAGI. Trimming took 6 bases from V and 6 from J; bases not matched to a gene: 5. CDR3 region: CASRRTSGRVEQYF. The CDR3 nucleotides are TGTGCCAGCAGGCGGACTAGCGGGAGAGTCGAGCAGTACTTC.

With regard to this clone: This CDR3 is also generated by other DNA sequences in the sample. The chain couples TRBV2 to TRBJ2-5; the D is unclear. In germline, CDR1 is SNHLY, CDR2 FYNNEI. V lost 1 base, J lost 5 bases, and 2 bases lay in between. The CDR3 has 11 residues. This CDR3 is CASSEGETQYF. CDR3 nucleotide sequence: TGTGCCAGCAGTGAAGGCGAGACCCAGTACTTC.

J is TRBJ2-1 and V is TRBV4-3; 12 bases are shared with TRBD2. The CDR3 runs 17 residues. J was trimmed by 9 bases and V by 4 bases; bases with no gene match: 13. The germline CDR1 and CDR2 sequences are LGHNA and YSLEER. This CDR3 reads CASSLSPTSGGLVEQFF. CDR3 bases: TGCGCCAGCAGCCTTTCCCCGACTAGCGGGGGACTAGTTGAGCAGTTCTTC.

A single count supports this clone. The V gene is TRBV15, the J gene TRBJ2-7; either TRBD1 or TRBD2 may fit D (5 bases each). The CDR3 covers 15 residues. Germline values: CDR1 LNHNV, CDR2 YYDKDF (reference sequence). V was shortened by 7 bases and J by 3 bases, with 19 bases between the two germline ends. The DNA for the CDR3 is TGTGCCACCAAGGGCAGGGACCAACTACTCTACGAGCAGTACTTC. It translates to CATKGRDQLLYEQYF.

The sample holds one count of this clone. The rearrangement links TRBV29-1 to TRBJ2-1, with 15 nucleotides matching TRBD2. Losses at the gene ends were 4 bases for V and 9 bases for J; bases not matched to a gene: 7. Germline assignment: CDR1 SQVTM and CDR2 ANQGSEA. This CDR3 contains 15 residues. CDR3 DNA: TGCAGCGTTGGTGGGACTAGCGGGAGGCAAATTGAGCAGTTCTTC. It codes for CSVGGTSGRQIEQFF.

V is TRBV5-1 and J is TRBJ2-3; 8 bases line up with TRBD1. J lost 2 bases, V lost 0 bases, and 5 bases had no gene match. The CDR3 is 16 amino acids. Per the germline V gene, CDR1 is SGHRS and CDR2 is YFSETQ. This chain's CDR3 is CASSLVGTGSTDTQYF. The CDR3 DNA reads TGCGCCAGCAGCTTGGTTGGGACAGGCTCCACAGATACGCAGTATTTT. Combining the CDR3 with reference TRBV5-1 and TRBJ2-3 gives the whole variable domain KAGVTQTPRYLIKTRGQQVTLSCSPISGHRSVSWYQQTPGQGLQFLFEYFSETQRNKGNFPGRFSGRQFSNSRSEMNVSTLELGDSALYLCASSLVGTGSTDTQYFGPGTRLTVL.

This chain connects TRBV4-1 to TRBJ2-2; 13 nucleotides align to TRBD2. From germline, CDR1 is MGHRA and CDR2 YSYEKL. The CDR3 contains 19 residues. Trimming cost V 2 bases and J 4 bases; bases outside gene matches: 10. The CDR3 loop reads CASSQSWTSGSSGTGELFF. The CDR3, as DNA: TGCGCCAGCAGCCAATCCTGGACTAGCGGGAGTTCGGGCACCGGGGAGCTGTTTTTT.

This chain uses TRBV6-5 with TRBJ1-1; TRBD1 is a possible D gene (6 bases). V dropped 8 bases and J dropped 4 bases, with 17 bases sitting between them. CDR1 is MNHEY and CDR2 is SVGAGI in the germline V gene. The CDR3 runs 14 residues. The CDR3 nucleotides read TGTGCCAGCGGCTTGCGGGGGGCGTCCACTGAAGCTTTCTTT. Translation: CASGLRGASTEAFF.

This chain connects TRBV19 to TRBJ1-1, with D unclear. The V gene lost 5 bases and the J gene lost 1 base, with 11 bases spanning the gap. The CDR3 runs 14 residues. Germline CDR1 LNHDA, CDR2 SQIVND (reference sequence). CDR3 nucleotide sequence: TGTGCCAGTAGTCGGCAGAGATCGAACACTGAAGCTTTCTTT. It translates to CASSRQRSNTEAFF.

V usage is TRBV25-1 and J usage is TRBJ1-2; 8 positions agree with TRBD1. CDR3 length: 15 amino acids. J gave up 6 bases and V 7 bases, and 13 bases lay outside the gene matches. The germline CDR1 and CDR2 sequences are MGHDK and SYGVNS. The DNA for the CDR3 is TGTGCCAGCAACCCAGGGGGCGTAAGGAGTCATGGCTACACCTTC. This sequence encodes CASNPGGVRSHGYTF.

Regarding this clone: This sample includes further DNA sequences coding for the same CDR3. The rearrangement links TRBV7-2 to TRBJ2-5; 10 bases agree with TRBD1. Germline CDR1 and CDR2: SGHTA and FQGNSA. The CDR3 sequence is 14 residues long. J gave up 5 bases and V 4 bases, and 4 bases lay outside the gene matches. This chain's CDR3 is CASSSDRGQETQYF. The DNA for the CDR3 is TGTGCCAGCAGCTCCGACAGGGGGCAGGAGACCCAGTACTTC. Supplemented by reference TRBV7-2 and TRBJ2-5, the full variable domain reads GAGVSQSPSNKVTEKGKDVELRCDPISGHTALYWYRQSLGQGLEFLIYFQGNSAPDKSGLPSDRFSAERTGGSVSTLTIQRTQQEDSAVYLCASSSDRGQETQYFGPGTRLLVL.

The J gene is TRBJ1-3, the V gene TRBV5-6; D call uncertain. Trimming removed 2 bases from V and 0 bases from J, with 6 bases in between. This CDR3 is 14 amino acids long. Germline CDR1 and CDR2: SGHDT and YYEEEE. DNA of the CDR3: TGTGCCAGCAGCTTTGGCAGCTCTGGAAACACCATATATTTT. Amino acids: CASSFGSSGNTIYF.

The genes are TRBV7-6 and TRBJ2-7; D is perhaps TRBD1 or TRBD2 (7 bases each). The CDR3 runs to 15 residues. V was trimmed by 5 bases and J by 5 bases, leaving 19 bases between them. In germline, CDR1 is SGHVS, CDR2 FNYEAQ. The CDR3 reads CASSPPGGELHEQYF. The CDR3 DNA is TGTGCCAGCAGCCCACCAGGGGGGGAGTTGCACGAGCAGTACTTC.

The CDR3 region is CASSSLGVQETQYF. CDR3 nucleotide sequence: TGCGCCAGCAGCTCGCTGGGAGTCCAAGAGACCCAGTACTTC. The chain couples TRBV5-1 to TRBJ2-5; weak D call: TRBD2 (5 bases). Trimming took 3 bases from V and 1 from J, leaving 10 bases between them. The CDR3 is made up of 14 amino acids. In germline, CDR1 is SGHRS, CDR2 YFSETQ.

The V call is TRBV7-6, the J call TRBJ2-3; D is perhaps TRBD2 (5 bases). The CDR3 totals 17 residues. Trimming pared 4 bases from V and 2 bases from J, leaving 19 bases between. Germline-derived CDR1 and CDR2 are SGHVS and FNYEAQ. The CDR3 protein is CASSSPFRADSTDTQYF. The DNA for the CDR3 is TGTGCCAGCAGCTCCCCATTCCGGGCGGACTCCACAGATACGCAGTATTTT.

The chain carries TRBV5-4 and TRBJ2-7; 8 bases agree with TRBD1. Unmatched junction bases numbered 7, after V lost 3 bases and J lost 5 bases. The germline gives CDR1 SGHNT, CDR2 YYREEE (reference sequence). This CDR3 has 14 residues. This CDR3 reads CASSSRTGSNEQYF. In DNA form, the CDR3 reads TGTGCCAGCAGCTCACGGACAGGGAGCAACGAGCAGTACTTC.

The V gene is TRBV19, the J gene TRBJ1-4; D unresolved. Trimming left V 4 bases short and J 0 bases short, with 12 bases between. This CDR3 has 16 amino acids. Germline V gene lookup returns CDR1 LNHDA and CDR2 SQIVND (reference sequence). The CDR3 sequence: CASSTRRLATNEKLFF. Here the CDR3 DNA reads TGTGCCAGTAGTACCCGACGGCTTGCAACTAATGAAAAACTGTTTTTT.

The chain has TRBV7-8 and TRBJ2-1; D not resolved. In germline, CDR1 is SGHVS, CDR2 FQNEAQ. The CDR3 sequence is 13 residues long. V lost 5 bases to trimming and J lost 4 bases, with 9 bases between them. The CDR3 DNA reads as TGTGCCAGCAGCGTTACAGCATACAATGAGCAGTTCTTC. It codes for CASSVTAYNEQFF. The full variable domain, in which reference TRBV7-8 and TRBJ2-1 provide the parts outside the CDR3, is GAGVSQSPRYKVAKRGQDVALRCDPISGHVSLFWYQQALGQGPEFLTYFQNEAQLDKSGLPSDRFFAERPEGSVSTLKIQRTQQEDSAVYLCASSVTAYNEQFFGPGTRLTVL.